This TCR beta chain was recorded in a study of OX40 agonist ivuxolimab in advanced cancers. At the level of the study: A male proportion of 82.7% was recorded, with mean age about 54 years and range about 20 to 90.

Study-wide results and limits: Certain nonresponders additionally had low normalized T-cell clonal expansion.

Sequenced by immunoSEQ multiplex PCR; TCRdb stores in-frame clones only, minus some. The data contain around 86,000 clones, 85% to 95% of them singletons. Trimming removed 5 bases from V and 0 bases from J, with 13 bases in between. Germline CDR1 reads SGHVS; CDR2 reads FNYEAQ. The CDR3 has 16 amino acids. As for this clone: Antigen: not known.

The chain recombines TRBV7-6 with TRBJ1-4; no clear D gene. The material was CD4+ or CD8+ T cells sorted from blood, obtained in a trial of the OX40 agonist ivuxolimab. This clonotype was obtained from an adult with an advanced solid tumor such as melanoma, head and neck, liver or kidney cancer. CDR3 region: CASSPGRSATNEKLFF. DNA for the CDR3: TGTGCCAGCAGCCCTGGAAGGTCTGCAACTAATGAAAAACTGTTTTTT. Complete variable domain (other parts from reference TRBV7-6 and TRBJ1-4): GAGVSQSPRYKVTKRGQDVALRCDPISGHVSLYWYRQALGQGPEFLTYFNYEAQQDKSGLPNDRFSAERPEGSISTLTIQRTEQRDSAMYRCASSPGRSATNEKLFFGSGTQLSVL.